These 28 T cell receptor beta chains were sequenced from one sample in a study of regulatory T cells in long-lasting Graves disease. The time point denotes: persistent/refractory GD, antithyroid drugs over 5 years with positive TRAb. Construction of the TCR library relied on RNA isolated from PBMCs. Construction of TCR beta libraries relied on iRepertoire HTBI primers and on Arm-PCR targeting CDR3 regions. TCRdb passed the multiplex PCR reads through MiXCR, listing each CDR3 protein once. The sample records 400,000 or so distinct CDR3 sequences, around 21% being singletons. Source: peripheral blood mononuclear cells (PBMCs), taken when the disease was refractory, from a patient treated with antithyroid drugs. Every receptor here comes from a female donor with Graves disease.

This clonotype was seen only a few times. The CDR3 nucleotides are TGCGCCAGCCGTGCCTGGGAGTGGGCAGAAGAGACCCAGTACTTC. It specifies CASRAWEWAEETQYF. The gene calls are TRBV5-1 and TRBJ2-5, with a weak D call TRBD2 (5 bases). Trimming removed 7 bases at V and 3 bases at J, with 19 bases between. The germline V gene encodes CDR1 SGHRS and CDR2 YFSETQ. The CDR3 extends over 15 amino acids.

The table lists this clonotype with a few counts. The chain links TRBV7-2 to TRBJ2-7, with D unresolved. Germline CDR1 reads SGHTA; CDR2 reads FQGNSA. V lost 5 bases and J 1 base, leaving 15 bases between the germline ends. CDR3 length equals 15 residues. CDR3 loop: CASSHQRPPSYEQYF. The DNA of the CDR3 is TGTGCCAGCAGCCACCAACGTCCTCCTTCCTACGAGCAGTACTTC. Supplemented by reference TRBV7-2 and TRBJ2-7, the full variable domain reads GAGVSQSPSNKVTEKGKDVELRCDPISGHTALYWYRQSLGQGLEFLIYFQGNSAPDKSGLPSDRFSAERTGGSVSTLTIQRTQQEDSAVYLCASSHQRPPSYEQYFGPGTRLTVT.

Worth noting for this clonotype: A much larger clone lies one base from this, so it may be a read error. The CDR3 region has the DNA TGTGCCAGCAGTGAAATGTCAGCCGGGGAGACCCGGTACTTC. Protein product: CASSEMSAGETRYF. The chain is built from TRBV6-1 and TRBJ2-5; possibly TRBD2 for D (5 bases). The CDR3 runs to 14 residues. CDR1 and CDR2 from the germline V gene are MNHNS and SASEGT.

This clonotype was detected only a few times. The rearrangement uses TRBV20-1 and TRBJ2-7; tentative D call: TRBD2 (6 bases). The CDR3 sequence is 12 residues long. Germline V gives CDR1 DFQATT, CDR2 SNEGSKA (reference sequence). V was trimmed by 6 bases and J by 7 bases, leaving 16 bases between them. CDR3 sequence: CSAPLGAGEQYF. CDR3 nucleotides: TGCAGTGCCCCCCTGGGCGCGGGGGAGCAGTACTTC.

The V and J genes are TRBV12-5 and TRBJ2-2; the match to TRBD1 covers 7 bases. The V gene's germline CDR1 is LGHNT and CDR2 FRNRAP. This CDR3 has 16 residues. Trimming took 5 bases from V and 2 from J; bases not matched to a gene: 8. CDR3 DNA sequence: TGTGCTAGTGGTCCCCGGGACAGTGAAAACACCGGGGAGCTGTTTTTT. It codes for CASGPRDSENTGELFF.

This clonotype turned up a few times. This chain links TRBV18 with TRBJ1-4, with D tentatively TRBD1 (6 bases). Germline lookup yields CDR1 KGHSH and CDR2 LQKENI. V was clipped by 6 bases and J by 2 bases, with 16 bases between them. The CDR3 contains 16 residues. For the CDR3, the DNA is TGTGCCAGCTCCCTACTCGGGACAACGACTAATGAAAAACTGTTTTTT. It encodes CASSLLGTTTNEKLFF.

This clonotype was observed at least ten times. The chain links TRBV2 to TRBJ2-5; 8 positions match TRBD1. The CDR3 sequence is 14 residues long. The V segment lost 4 bases and the J segment 5 bases; nucleotides outside the gene matches: 6. Germline V gene sequence: CDR1 SNHLY, CDR2 FYNNEI. The DNA for the CDR3 is TGTGCCAGCAGTGGACAGGGGTTTCTGGAGACCCAGTACTTC. Its translation is CASSGQGFLETQYF.

This clonotype was detected ten times or more. Written as DNA, the CDR3 is TGTGCCAGCAGTTACGCCACCGGGACCGGGGGGGGCAATCAGCCCCAGCATTTT. Residues: CASSYATGTGGGNQPQHF. V gene TRBV6-2 or TRBV6-3 combines with J gene TRBJ1-5; possibly TRBD1 for D (5 bases). Deletions cut 2 bases from V and 2 bases from J, with 19 bases between. Germline CDR1 and CDR2: MNHEY and SVGEGT. The CDR3 covers 18 residues.

This rearrangement joins TRBV9 to TRBJ2-5, with 7 positions matching TRBD1. V shed 3 bases and J 5 bases; nucleotides not matched to a gene: 1. The CDR3 is made up of 12 amino acids. Germline loops: CDR1 SGDLS, CDR2 YYNGEE. This CDR3 reads CASSARGETQYF. In nucleotides, the CDR3 is TGTGCCAGCAGCGCCAGGGGGGAGACCCAGTACTTC.

V is TRBV13 and J is TRBJ2-1, with D perhaps TRBD2 (5 bases). Between the trimmed V and J ends, which lost 5 bases and 3 bases, there was a span of 17 bases. CDR1 is PRHDT and CDR2 is FYEKMQ in the germline V gene (reference sequence). This CDR3 contains 16 residues. In DNA, the CDR3 is TGTGCCAGCAGCCGCCCGCTAGCACCCAACTACAATGAGCAGTTCTTC. It specifies CASSRPLAPNYNEQFF.

This clonotype was seen more than once but under ten times. The chain uses TRBV7-9 and TRBJ2-5, with TRBD1 identical over 10 bases. The CDR3 runs to 15 residues. V was clipped by 0 bases and J by 2 bases; unmatched bases: 0. Germline V CDR1 and CDR2: SEHNR, FQNEAQ (reference sequence). The CDR3 coding sequence is TGTGCCAGCAGCTTAGCGGACAGGGGGCAAGAGACCCAGTACTTC. Its translation: CASSLADRGQETQYF.

This clonotype was seen ten or more times. The CDR3 is CASSEAGSDEQYF. CDR3 nucleotides: TGTGCCAGCAGTGAGGCGGGAAGTGACGAGCAGTACTTC. The chain is built from TRBV2 and TRBJ2-7, with D perhaps TRBD2 (6 bases). CDR3 length: 13 amino acids. Per the germline V gene, CDR1 is SNHLY and CDR2 is FYNNEI. Trimming stripped 3 bases from V and 5 bases from J, with 11 bases between.

This rearrangement joins TRBV7-2 to TRBJ2-2, with D maybe TRBD1 (5 bases). Germline lookup yields CDR1 SGHTA and CDR2 FQGNSA. V was shortened by 5 bases and J by 0 bases, with 10 bases between the two germline ends. This CDR3 contains 15 residues. In DNA form, the CDR3 reads TGTGCCAGCAGCCTGACAGATACGAACACCGGGGAGCTGTTTTTT. It translates to CASSLTDTNTGELFF.

This clonotype was counted ten times or more. The J gene is TRBJ1-5, the V gene TRBV6-1, with D perhaps TRBD1 (6 bases). The CDR3 is made up of 15 amino acids. CDR1 and CDR2 (germline): MNHNS, SASEGT. Trimming took 6 bases from V and 6 from J, leaving 18 bases between them. This CDR3 reads CASRTQQGTGQPQHF. DNA of the CDR3: TGTGCCAGCAGGACCCAACAGGGAACGGGTCAGCCCCAGCATTTT.

This clonotype was seen ten or more times. The CDR3 is CASSLAVGPGANVLTF. Written as DNA, the CDR3 is TGCGCCAGCAGCTTGGCCGTGGGACCTGGGGCCAACGTCCTGACTTTC. The gene calls are TRBV5-1 and TRBJ2-6; possibly TRBD1 or TRBD2 for D (5 bases each). The V end was cut by 0 bases, the J end by 2 bases, with 9 bases between. CDR3 length: 16 residues. CDR1 is SGHRS, CDR2 YFSETQ, per germline.

The chain uses TRBV7-9 and TRBJ2-7; unclear D gene. Trimming removed 6 bases at V and 6 bases at J, with 12 bases between. In germline, CDR1 is SEHNR, CDR2 FQNEAQ (reference sequence). The CDR3 runs to 12 residues. Here the CDR3 reads CASSPGSGEQYF. In DNA, the CDR3 is TGTGCCAGCAGTCCAGGTTCAGGCGAGCAGTACTTC.

Only a few counts were recorded for this clonotype. The chain is built from TRBV4-3 and TRBJ2-1; D is uncertain. Per the germline V gene, CDR1 is LGHNA and CDR2 is YSLEER. The ends were cut back, 1 base at V and 5 bases at J, with 9 bases in the middle. The CDR3 has 14 residues. The CDR3 DNA reads TGCGCCAGCAGCCAAGCCCTACAAAACAATGAGCAGTTCTTC. It is translated as CASSQALQNNEQFF.

This clonotype was observed a handful of times. This chain links TRBV6-4 with TRBJ2-2, with 8 positions matching TRBD2. This CDR3 region has 15 residues. The ends lost 3 bases at V and 6 bases at J; junction bases unmatched: 6. Germline-derived CDR1 and CDR2 are MRHNA and SNTAGT. The CDR3 protein is CASSDTGTSSGELFF. The CDR3 bases are TGTGCCAGCAGTGATACCGGGACTAGTTCCGGGGAGCTGTTTTTT.

This clonotype was found many times. The CDR3 protein is CASSLNRKSYEQYF. CDR3 bases: TGTGCCAGCAGCTTGAACAGGAAATCCTACGAGCAGTACTTC. V usage is TRBV7-8 and J usage is TRBJ2-7, with a possible D match to TRBD1 (5 bases). The CDR3 is made up of 14 amino acids. The ends were cut back, 3 bases at V and 1 base at J, with 10 bases in the middle. Germline CDR1 and CDR2: SGHVS and FQNEAQ.

The chain links TRBV5-4 to TRBJ2-7, with D perhaps TRBD1 (5 bases). This CDR3 has 14 residues. The V end lost 0 bases, the J end lost 6 bases, and 13 bases lay between the germline ends. Germline CDR1 reads SGHNT; CDR2 reads YYREEE (reference sequence). The CDR3, as DNA: TGTGCCAGCAGCTTGGAGGTATCCAGGGTCGAGCAGTACTTC. The encoded protein is CASSLEVSRVEQYF.

The chain uses TRBV10-3 and TRBJ2-6; D perhaps matches TRBD2 (7 bases). Deletions cut 11 bases from V and 4 bases from J, with 21 bases between. Germline V gene data show CDR1 as ENHRY and CDR2 as SYGVKD. This CDR3 comprises 16 residues. The CDR3 here is CAVGGGGAQGANVLTF. The CDR3 bases are TGTGCCGTAGGGGGAGGGGGGGCCCAAGGGGCCAACGTCCTGACTTTC.

This clonotype was counted a single time. This CDR3 is missing its conserved last phenylalanine or tryptophan, likely due to a read error. The J gene is TRBJ1-1, the V gene TRBV6-5; the D is unclear. Trimming stripped 3 bases from V and 5 bases from J, with 4 bases between. CDR3 length equals 11 residues. Looked up from germline, CDR1 is MNHEY and CDR2 is SVGAGI. The CDR3 region is CASSYGTEAFL. The CDR3 coding sequence is TGTGCCAGCAGTTATGGAACTGAAGCTTTCCTT.

This clonotype turned up a few times. This sequence joins TRBV12-3 or TRBV12-4 and TRBJ2-7; D possibly corresponds to TRBD1 (6 bases). V was clipped by 3 bases and J by 5 bases, with 14 bases between them. The CDR3 is 14 amino acids. CDR3 nucleotides: TGTGCCAGCAGTTTCGGACAAGGGGGACACGAGCAGTACTTC. This encodes CASSFGQGGHEQYF.

The V gene is TRBV29-1, the J gene TRBJ1-1; unclear D gene. Germline CDR1 and CDR2: SQVTM and ANQGSEA. The CDR3 covers 11 residues. V was pared by 5 bases and J by 8 bases, with 12 bases between. The CDR3 nucleotides are TGCAGCGTTATATCTGGAGCGGAAGCTTTCTTT. Its protein product is CSVISGAEAFF.

The genes are TRBV11-2 and TRBJ2-2, with TRBD1 matching over 11 bases. Germline V gene data show CDR1 as SGHAT and CDR2 as FQNNGV. With V trimmed by 5 bases and J by 0 bases, 14 bases remained unmatched. This CDR3 comprises 20 residues. DNA for the CDR3: TGTGCCAGCAGCCTAGGACAGGGGGCATTATCCTACGCGAACACCGGGGAGCTGTTTTTT. It yields the protein CASSLGQGALSYANTGELFF.

This clonotype was counted only a few times. The chain links TRBV4-1 to TRBJ2-7; D may match TRBD1 or TRBD2 (5 bases each). The CDR3 is 15 residues long. Germline V gene data show CDR1 as MGHRA and CDR2 as YSYEKL. The V gene lost 1 base and the J gene lost 0 bases, with 10 bases spanning the gap. The CDR3 region is CASSQAGAHSYEQYF. As DNA, the CDR3 is TGCGCCAGCAGCCAAGCCGGGGCCCACTCCTACGAGCAGTACTTC.

The chain recombines TRBV29-1 with TRBJ1-2; no clear D gene. V lost 1 base and J lost 8, with 8 bases in between. The CDR3 runs to 11 residues. The germline CDR1 and CDR2 sequences are SQVTM and ANQGSEA. This chain's CDR3 is CSVEVGMGYTF. The CDR3 bases are TGCAGCGTTGAAGTGGGGATGGGCTACACCTTC.

V gene TRBV30 combines with J gene TRBJ2-2, with D maybe TRBD2 (6 bases). The V end lost 3 bases, the J end lost 2 bases, and 10 bases lay between the germline ends. The CDR3 is made up of 14 amino acids. Germline V lookup: CDR1 GTSNPN, CDR2 SVGIG (reference sequence). CDR3 sequence reads: CAWRPGLNTGELFF. CDR3 coding DNA: TGTGCCTGGAGACCGGGACTCAACACCGGGGAGCTGTTTTTT.